Reported below is one T cell receptor (beta chain). Its antigen is not yet known. The sample holds no much larger clone one base away, and base qualities are not on file. The sample comes from a study of CD8 T cells in Susac syndrome (dated by TCRdb to the late 2010s). For context, the study as a whole: Among the sequenced Susac syndrome patients, more than five had clinically active disease and about eight were in clinical remission. At blood withdrawal, Susac syndrome patients were either therapy-naive, taking corticosteroids (in some cases with IVIg as well), or taking IVIg alone. Whether CD8+ T cell activation and differentiation in Susac syndrome was antigen driven was tested using repertoire sequencing. The investigation overall reported the following: The TCR sequencing and HLA analysis was acknowledged to have included a relatively small number of individuals. In the CD4+ T cell repertoire of Susac syndrome patients, clonal expansion was not detected.

RNA was extracted using the RNeasy kit, and about 0.45 to 1 microgram was reverse transcribed with random hexamers. The immunoSEQ multiplex PCR assay, which covers 54 Vbeta and 13 Jbeta segments, was used to amplify TCR beta CDR3 regions. PCR amplification bias was corrected using a synthetic template baseline for primer optimization and computational correction. For the original study's pipeline: Reads were assigned to V, D and J genes according to IMGT and analyzed in immunoSEQ Analyzer, with only productive sequences retained. To calculate clonality, Shannon entropy was normalized by log2 of the number of productive unique sequences and then subtracted from one. For each patient and control, public and private clones were evaluated among the 100 most prevalent clones. A clone was defined as Susac-specific if it was absent from the healthy and MS cohorts, from some 1,100 published viral clones and from other ImmuneACCESS disease sequences. Using fastp at Q25 and MiXCR, TCRdb reprocessed the public reads and kept productive beta chains. CDR3 protein sequences are deduplicated, and each keeps its most common genes and DNA. The V and J calls were determined by TCRdb, not by the authors. The sample table lists fewer than 200,000 distinct CDR3 sequences, 90% to 95% of them with a count of one. Clones ranked in the top ten supply 0.12% of the sample.

Counted from cysteine to phenylalanine, this CDR3 has 16 amino acids. Of the read, only the CDR3 DNA is kept; its 48 bases are in frame from base 1. The germline V end is reduced by 5 bases and the J end by 0 bases; junction bases left unmatched: 7. Peripheral blood CD8+ and CD4+ T cells from healthy donors, Susac syndrome patients and multiple sclerosis patients were profiled by high-throughput TCR beta sequencing. The Susac syndrome patients fulfilled recently defined diagnostic criteria for definite or probable disease. Bulk CD8+ and CD4+ T cells were purified by magnetic negative isolation, whereas CD8+ TEMRA cells were enriched by FACS. Blood was drawn into EDTA tubes, processed within 24 hours, and PBMCs were isolated by density gradient centrifugation. PBMCs intended for TCR sequencing were cryopreserved in liquid nitrogen and were subsequently thawed in a 37 degrees C water bath. The sorted or isolated CD4+, CD8+ and CD8+ TEMRA cells reached a purity of at least 90%.

The sequencing sample was made of CD4+ T cells from PBMCs. The rearrangement joined TRBV12-3 or TRBV12-4 to TRBJ1-5, with TRBD1 matching 7 junction bases. The source of this sequence is a human donor with Susac syndrome. The encoded CDR3 is CASSRATGVSNQPQHF. The nucleotide sequence reads as follows: TGTGCCAGCAGTCGCGCCACAGGGGTTAGCAATCAGCCCCAGCATTTT.